This T cell receptor beta chain was observed in a study of esophageal squamous cell carcinoma under preoperative chemotherapy. Regarding the study as a whole: Clonal contraction, more than amplification, hit abundant clones after paclitaxel-nedaplatin. After treatment, tumor-infiltrating lymphocytes seemed to come partly from incoming peripheral T cells, not only local changes.

The CDR3 contains 16 residues. CDR1 and CDR2 (germline): MNHEY, SVGAGI. As regards this clonotype: Its cognate antigen is unknown. The junction shows a germline mismatch at one end, possibly a read error.

The time point here: before preoperative PTX-NDP chemotherapy. From the PCR reads, TCRdb called clonotypes with MiXCR, one entry per CDR3 protein. The sample shows fewer than 40,000 distinct CDR3 sequences, around 50% of them seen only once. The J gene is TRBJ2-4, the V gene TRBV6-5; the match to TRBD2 covers 7 bases. This receptor was identified in a human donor with esophageal squamous cell carcinoma. The donor label of this sample is uncertain. Collection took place from a patient given preoperative chemotherapy. The CDR3 loop reads CASSYSGGWAKNTQYF. The DNA for the CDR3 is TGTGCCAGCAGTTACTCGGGGGGGTGGGCGAAAAACACGCAGTACTTT.